This T cell receptor beta chain was retrieved from a study of Graves' ophthalmopathy and Graves' hyperthyroidism. RNA transcripts provided the template for amplifying TCR beta CDR3 regions. Investigators did first-round RT-PCR with HTBI primers, then second-round multiplex PCR. Using its own MiXCR run on the multiplex PCR reads, TCRdb lists one record per CDR3 protein. The data hold almost 750,000 distinct CDR3 sequences, with 40% observed a single time. Moderate-to-severe activity, with CAS ≥3, NOSPECS ≥4 and duration under 3 months, characterized the donors with ophthalmopathy. Pregnancy or lactation, uncontrolled infections and other autoimmune diseases were grounds for excluding patients. The V gene's germline CDR1 is SGHRS and CDR2 YFSETQ. The CDR3 has 15 residues. Unmatched junction bases numbered 3, after V lost 4 bases and J lost 0 bases.

Sequencing input: peripheral blood. The origin of this receptor is an adult man with Graves' ophthalmopathy. The chain couples TRBV5-1 to TRBJ2-2; 7 bases map to TRBD1. CDR3 in amino acids: CASSPTGANTGELFF. In nucleotides, the CDR3 is TGCGCCAGCAGCCCAACAGGGGCGAACACCGGGGAGCTGTTTTTT.